Following are 18 T cell receptor beta chains from one sample sequenced in a study of early T cells in non-severe SARS-CoV-2 infection. TCRdb fed the 5' RACE reads into MiXCR, producing one record per CDR3 protein. The sample yields 100,000 to 150,000 distinct CDR3 sequences, approximately 15% seen once. The sample taken for sequencing was whole blood. The receptors originated from an adult who was a healthcare worker with PCR-confirmed SARS-CoV-2 infection or an uninfected control (not recorded which).

The chain couples TRBV3-1 to TRBJ2-3; either TRBD1 or TRBD2 may supply D (6 bases each). Germline values: CDR1 LGHDT, CDR2 YNNKEL (reference sequence). This CDR3 is 13 amino acids long. V was shortened by 8 bases and J by 6 bases, with 15 bases between the two germline ends. CDR3 in amino acids: CASHGGESDTQYF. The CDR3 DNA reads TGTGCCAGCCACGGGGGCGAGTCGGATACGCAGTATTTT.

Of note for this clonotype: A much larger clone lies one base from this, so it may be a read error. This sequence joins TRBV27 and TRBJ1-2; 7 nucleotides line up with TRBD1. The CDR3 consists of 16 residues. Per the germline V gene, CDR1 is MNHEY and CDR2 is SMNVEV (reference sequence). V lost 6 bases, J lost 3 bases, and 13 bases stayed unmatched. In DNA, the CDR3 is TGTGCCAGCAGCAATCTCTTACAGGGGTTGGACTATGGCTACACCTTC. The encoded protein is CASSNLLQGLDYGYTF.

This clonotype was seen a handful of times. This rearrangement joins TRBV7-6 to TRBJ1-6; possibly TRBD1 for D (5 bases). Germline V CDR1 and CDR2: SGHVS, FNYEAQ. CDR3 size: 13 residues. With 1 base removed from V and 10 bases from J, the gap between germline ends came to 8 bases. The CDR3 DNA sequence: TGTGCCAGCAGCTTAGATCAGGGCTCACCCCTCCACTTT. Translated: CASSLDQGSPLHF. The whole variable domain, remainder taken from reference TRBV7-6 and TRBJ1-6, is GAGVSQSPRYKVTKRGQDVALRCDPISGHVSLYWYRQALGQGPEFLTYFNYEAQQDKSGLPNDRFSAERPEGSISTLTIQRTEQRDSAMYRCASSLDQGSPLHFGNGTRLTVT.

This clonotype was counted a few times. The genes are TRBV6-5 and TRBJ2-4; 10 nucleotides agree with TRBD2. This CDR3 spans 15 amino acids. Trimming removed 5 bases from V and 6 bases from J; junction bases left unmatched: 7. In germline, CDR1 is MNHEY, CDR2 SVGAGI. As DNA, the CDR3 is TGTGCCAGCAGTCTTAGCGGGGGGCATGGAAACATTCAGTACTTC. It codes for CASSLSGGHGNIQYF.

V is TRBV7-8 and J is TRBJ1-5; TRBD1 matches at 7 bases. The V segment lost 2 bases and the J segment 4 bases; nucleotides outside the gene matches: 5. The CDR3 length is 15 residues. Germline CDR1 reads SGHVS; CDR2 reads FQNEAQ. CDR3 protein: CASSLNRGLNQPQHF. CDR3 sequence (DNA): TGTGCCAGCAGCTTAAACAGGGGTTTGAATCAGCCCCAGCATTTT.

The chain employs TRBV3-1 and TRBJ2-7; D remains unclear. V was cut by 3 bases and J by 4 bases, with 13 bases left in between. This CDR3 has 14 amino acids. Germline V lookup: CDR1 LGHDT, CDR2 YNNKEL (reference sequence). CDR3 DNA sequence: TGTGCCAGCAGCCACGGTAGTGTTCCGTACGAGCAGTACTTC. It specifies CASSHGSVPYEQYF.

The chain has TRBV6-2 or TRBV6-3 and TRBJ1-1; D gene uncertain. Germline V gene sequence: CDR1 MNHEY, CDR2 SVGEGT. The CDR3 is 14 residues long. V was pared by 5 bases and J by 2 bases, with 12 bases between. The CDR3 nucleotides read TGTGCCAGCAGTAAACCGGGGTCCAACACTGAAGCTTTCTTT. It is translated as CASSKPGSNTEAFF.

The CDR3 bases are TGCGCCAGCAGCTTGGAGCCGGGGACCCCAGAGCAGTACTTC. As protein: CASSLEPGTPEQYF. The chain links TRBV5-1 to TRBJ2-7, with D perhaps assigned TRBD1 or TRBD2 (5 bases each). The V and J ends lost 0 bases and 7 bases respectively, with 14 bases between them. The CDR3 runs 14 residues. Germline loops: CDR1 SGHRS, CDR2 YFSETQ.

This clonotype has just a few counts. This chain uses TRBV2 with TRBJ2-5, with 10 positions matching TRBD2. V shed 7 bases and J 4 bases; nucleotides not matched to a gene: 12. This CDR3 has 16 residues. From germline, CDR1 is SNHLY and CDR2 FYNNEI. CDR3 coding DNA: TGTGCCAGCAAAGAGCGGGGGGGCTTTTCGTCAGAGACCCAGTACTTC. Protein: CASKERGGFSSETQYF.

The chain joins TRBV4-1 to TRBJ1-1; possibly TRBD1 for D (6 bases). The CDR3 loop spans 12 amino acids. V was pared by 1 base and J by 11 bases, with 11 bases between. The germline V gene encodes CDR1 MGHRA and CDR2 YSYEKL. For the CDR3, the DNA is TGCGCCAGCAGCCAAGTTGGGGGGCAGGCTTTCTTT. This sequence encodes CASSQVGGQAFF.

CDR3 bases: TGCGCCAGCAGTCTCCTAGGAGCGGGGGGGCATTCAGATACGCAGTATTTT. Encoded protein: CASSLLGAGGHSDTQYF. V is TRBV5-1 and J is TRBJ2-3; TRBD2 agrees at 10 bases. CDR3 length equals 17 residues. V lost 5 bases and J lost 4; bases outside the gene matches: 13. Germline V gene sequence: CDR1 SGHRS, CDR2 YFSETQ. Full variable domain (remainder filled in from reference TRBV5-1 and TRBJ2-3): KAGVTQTPRYLIKTRGQQVTLSCSPISGHRSVSWYQQTPGQGLQFLFEYFSETQRNKGNFPGRFSGRQFSNSRSEMNVSTLELGDSALYLCASSLLGAGGHSDTQYFGPGTRLTVL.

Ten or more counts support this clonotype. V gene TRBV29-1 combines with J gene TRBJ2-7; tentative D call: TRBD2 (6 bases). The CDR3 sequence is 12 residues long. The V end lost 6 bases, the J end lost 4 bases, and 13 bases lay between the germline ends. The germline gives CDR1 SQVTM, CDR2 ANQGSEA. The CDR3 sequence: CSVGGRNYEQYF. The CDR3 DNA sequence: TGCAGCGTGGGGGGACGGAATTACGAGCAGTACTTC.

This clonotype was seen a few times. V gene TRBV30 combines with J gene TRBJ2-2; the D is unclear. Germline V gene data show CDR1 as GTSNPN and CDR2 as SVGIG (reference sequence). V gave up 2 bases and J gave up 4 bases, with 11 bases separating them. The CDR3 loop spans 14 amino acids. In DNA form, the CDR3 reads TGTGCCTGGAGTTATTCTACCTTCACCGGGGAGCTGTTTTTT. It specifies CAWSYSTFTGELFF. The full variable domain, its missing parts supplied by reference TRBV30 and TRBJ2-2, is SQTIHQWPATLVQPVGSPLSLECTVEGTSNPNLYWYRQAAGRGLQLLFYSVGIGQISSEVPQNLSASRPQDRQFILSSKKLLLSDSGFYLCAWSYSTFTGELFFGEGSRLTVL.

This clonotype was observed at least ten times. The chain joins TRBV18 to TRBJ1-1; D gene ambiguous. V lost 3 bases to trimming and J lost 1 base, with 9 bases between them. Germline values: CDR1 KGHSH, CDR2 LQKENI. CDR3 size: 14 residues. The CDR3 sequence is CASSPSWGNTEAFF. The CDR3 DNA reads as TGTGCCAGCTCACCCAGTTGGGGGAACACTGAAGCTTTCTTT. Full variable domain (missing parts from reference TRBV18 and TRBJ1-1): NAGVMQNPRHLVRRRGQEARLRCSPMKGHSHVYWYRQLPEEGLKFMVYLQKENIIDESGMPKERFSAEFPKEGPSILRIQQVVRGDSAAYFCASSPSWGNTEAFFGQGTRLTVV.

The chain couples TRBV14 to TRBJ1-2, with TRBD1 as a possible D gene (6 bases). Germline V gene sequence: CDR1 SGHDN, CDR2 FVKESK. Trimming took 0 bases from V and 6 from J, leaving 17 bases between them. This CDR3 has 16 amino acids. Here the CDR3 reads CASSQDLPRGLDGYTF. CDR3 bases: TGTGCCAGCAGCCAAGATCTCCCCAGGGGTCTTGATGGCTACACCTTC.

This clonotype was observed a handful of times. The chain uses TRBV12-3 or TRBV12-4 and TRBJ1-2; 7 bases align to TRBD1. The CDR3 is made up of 15 amino acids. The junction had 10 bases not matched to a gene; V was cut back by 5 bases and J by 4 bases. CDR3 in DNA: TGTGCCAGCAGTCCGGAAATGGGACAGTCCTATGGCTACACCTTC. It translates to CASSPEMGQSYGYTF.

The V and J genes are TRBV7-2 and TRBJ1-1; perhaps TRBD1 as D (6 bases). The CDR3 runs to 14 residues. The V gene lost 7 bases and the J gene lost 7 bases, with 19 bases spanning the gap. Germline values: CDR1 SGHTA, CDR2 FQGNSA. CDR3 region: CASTLSRGTGEAFF. CDR3 sequence (DNA): TGTGCCAGCACCTTGAGCAGGGGAACGGGTGAAGCTTTCTTT.

Concerning this clonotype itself: Being one base from a much bigger clone, this may be a read error. The chain employs TRBV12-3 or TRBV12-4 and TRBJ1-5; D is ambiguous. V was pared by 8 bases and J by 0 bases, with 11 bases between. This CDR3 has 14 amino acids. CDR3 coding DNA: TGTGCCAGCTGGCTATCCCTTAGCAATCAGCCCCAGCATTTT. Amino acid sequence: CASWLSLSNQPQHF.